Each of the 6 T cell receptor beta chains below was sequenced from the same sample in a study of Graves' ophthalmopathy and Graves' hyperthyroidism. The sequenced template was RNA, covering the TCR beta CDR3 region. Following a first-round RT-PCR that used HTBI primers, a second-round multiplex PCR was carried out. TCRdb independently ran MiXCR on the multiplex PCR reads; one entry per CDR3 protein. Among 650,000 to 900,000 distinct CDR3 sequences, about 44% were seen once, and the ten largest hold 44%. Sequencing was done on a sample of peripheral blood. All receptors come from an adult man with Graves' ophthalmopathy.

This chain joins TRBV20-1 and TRBJ2-5; 7 bases are shared with TRBD1. Trimming at V came to 6 bases and at J to 5 bases, leaving 9 bases not matched to a gene. Looked up from germline, CDR1 is DFQATT and CDR2 is SNEGSKA (reference sequence). CDR3 length equals 13 residues. The CDR3 DNA follows: TGCAGTGCACTGACAGGGCTTAGGGAGACCCAGTACTTC. Translating gives CSALTGLRETQYF.

This clonotype was seen ten or more times. J is TRBJ2-7 and V is TRBV10-3; 10 positions agree with TRBD1. V dropped 0 bases and J dropped 4; count of bases not matched to a gene: 3. Germline CDR1 and CDR2: ENHRY and SYGVKD. There are 15 residues in the CDR3. The CDR3 is CAISESAGQGYEQYF. The CDR3, as DNA: TGTGCCATCAGTGAGTCAGCGGGACAGGGGTACGAGCAGTACTTC.

V gene TRBV7-9 combines with J gene TRBJ1-5, with a weak D call TRBD1 (5 bases). Trimming removed 0 bases from V and 3 bases from J, with 9 bases in between. This CDR3 has 15 residues. Germline V gene data show CDR1 as SEHNR and CDR2 as FQNEAQ (reference sequence). CDR3 nucleotide sequence: TGTGCCAGCAGCTTAGCGGGGACCCTCAATCAGCCCCAGCATTTT. Its translation: CASSLAGTLNQPQHF.

The chain carries TRBV20-1 and TRBJ1-4; the D gene is possibly TRBD1 (5 bases). V lost 4 bases and J 6 bases, leaving 12 bases between the germline ends. CDR3 size: 13 residues. Germline assignment: CDR1 DFQATT and CDR2 SNEGSKA (reference sequence). CDR3: CSATSGGHEKLFF. The DNA for the CDR3 is TGCAGTGCTACGAGCGGGGGTCATGAAAAACTGTTTTTT.

As concerns this clonotype: A clone one base away is much larger, so this may be a read error. This chain links TRBV29-1 with TRBJ1-6; TRBD1 aligns across 8 bases. The CDR3 covers 14 residues. The V segment lost 4 bases and the J segment 10 bases; nucleotides outside the gene matches: 9. Germline V gene lookup returns CDR1 SQVTM and CDR2 ANQGSEA. CDR3 loop: CSVGGRTGNSPLHF. The CDR3 nucleotides read TGCAGCGTTGGGGGGAGGACAGGGAACTCACCCCTCCACTTT.

The V and J genes are TRBV9 and TRBJ2-2, with D possibly called TRBD1 or TRBD2 (5 bases each). The CDR3 covers 15 residues. The germline gives CDR1 SGDLS, CDR2 YYNGEE. Trimming pared 2 bases from V and 6 bases from J, leaving 14 bases between. This CDR3 is CASSVSGAHAGELFF. The CDR3, as DNA: TGTGCCAGCAGCGTCTCCGGGGCCCACGCCGGGGAGCTGTTTTTT.